This T cell receptor beta chain was sequenced for a study of PD-1 blockade in classical Hodgkin lymphoma. Study summary: Every 2 weeks, patients got 3 mg/kg intravenous nivolumab.

The CDR3 totals 15 residues. The V segment lost 5 bases and the J segment 1 base; nucleotides outside the gene matches: 7. Germline V CDR1 and CDR2: SGHTA, FQGNSA. The time point denotes: cycle 4 day 1 (C4D1), after five to seven weeks of nivolumab. All trial patients relapsed after autologous stem cell transplantation. Complete response, partial response or progressive disease was each patient's best response. Study results and limitations: Before treatment, TCR diversity in newly diagnosed patients was reportedly lower than in healthy donors. By cycle point C4D1, TCR diversity had risen significantly in CD4+ cells (but not CD8+ cells).

On this clone: The target antigen is unknown.

Method: immunoSEQ multiplex PCR; TCRdb's copy keeps in-frame clones and lacks some. The table records over 50,000 clones, 86% of them present only once. The source is a human donor with classical Hodgkin lymphoma. Sequencing used peripheral blood mononuclear cells (PBMCs), obtained before the fourth cycle of nivolumab. J is TRBJ1-1 and V is TRBV7-2; the match to TRBD1 covers 7 bases. CDR3 nucleotide sequence: TGTGCCAGCAGCCAAGCGACAGGGAGGAACACTGAAGCTTTCTTT. Protein product: CASSQATGRNTEAFF.